The clone carrying this T cell receptor beta chain was seen once. The length of the CDR3 is 14 residues. Germline loops: CDR1 MDHEN, CDR2 SYDVKM. V lost 6 bases and J lost 7, with 18 bases in between. This record belongs to a study of T cell changes during pregnancy in multiple sclerosis. TCRdb's table, derived via immunoSEQ multiplex PCR, lists solely in-frame clones and lacks some. The repertoire holds roughly 77,000 clones, 80% to 95% seen once, with less than 2% in the top ten. The specimen comprised peripheral blood, sampled in the second trimester of pregnancy. The chain combines TRBV28 with TRBJ1-1; the D gene is possibly TRBD1 (5 bases). This clonotype was sampled from a female donor with multiple sclerosis, enrolled in a pregnancy study. The chain's CDR3 is CASSSFGGGIEAFF. The CDR3, as DNA: TGTGCCAGCAGCTCCTTTGGCGGGGGAATTGAAGCTTTCTTT.